In this sample, the clone carrying this TCR beta chain turned up a few times. Its antigen is as yet unknown. With 2 bases removed from V and 6 bases from J, the gap between germline ends came to 10 bases. The germline V gene encodes CDR1 MNHEY and CDR2 SVGEGT. CDR3 length: 13 amino acids. Reverse transcription of roughly 0.5 to 1 ug RNA was carried out with random hexamers. TCRdb used MiXCR to reprocess the immunoSEQ multiplex PCR reads, holding one entry per CDR3 protein. Of 330,000 or so distinct CDR3 sequences in the sample, 65% to 90% were seen once. The entry originates in a study of CD8 T cells in Susac syndrome. Whole-study results and caveats: The authors acknowledged that their TCR sequencing and HLA analysis involved a relatively small number of individuals.

TCR beta sequencing was performed on blood CD8+ and CD4+ T cells. Treatment-naive patients with stable or active relapsing-remitting disease served as multiple sclerosis controls. TEMRA cells were FACS-enriched, while CD8+ and CD4+ T cells were negatively isolated. The receptor's source is a human donor with multiple sclerosis. J is TRBJ1-2 and V is TRBV6-2 or TRBV6-3; tentative D call: TRBD1 (5 bases). Sequencing used CD8+ T cells from PBMCs. In DNA, the CDR3 is TGTGCCAGCAGTTACCTGGGGCGGAATGGCTACACCTTC. Amino acid sequence: CASSYLGRNGYTF.